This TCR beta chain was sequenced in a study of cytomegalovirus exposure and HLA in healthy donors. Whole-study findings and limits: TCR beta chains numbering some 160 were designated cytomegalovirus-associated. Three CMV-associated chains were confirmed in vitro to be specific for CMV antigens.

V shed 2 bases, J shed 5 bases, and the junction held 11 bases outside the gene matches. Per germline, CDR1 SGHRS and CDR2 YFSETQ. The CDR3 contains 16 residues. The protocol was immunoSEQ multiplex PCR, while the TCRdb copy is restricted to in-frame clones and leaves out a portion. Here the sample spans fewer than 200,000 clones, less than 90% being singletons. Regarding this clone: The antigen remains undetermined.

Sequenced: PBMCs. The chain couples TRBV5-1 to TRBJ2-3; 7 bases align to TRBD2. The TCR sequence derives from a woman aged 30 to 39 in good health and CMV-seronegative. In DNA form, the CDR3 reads TGCGCCAGCAGCTTTCCGGGGAGGGCGAAAGGAGATACGCAGTATTTT. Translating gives CASSFPGRAKGDTQYF.